The 5 T cell receptor beta chains below were found in one sample sequenced in a study of blood T cell repertoires in COVID-19. Method: immunoSEQ multiplex PCR; TCRdb's copy keeps in-frame clones and lacks some. Among 180,000 or so clones listed, approximately 80% were seen once. The sample consisted of peripheral blood. Source of these receptors: a woman in her sixties or seventies with COVID-19, enrolled during active disease.

This clone was seen more than once but under ten times. In DNA form, the CDR3 reads TGTGCCTGGAGTAAACCGGGACAGGGACCTAACTATGGCTACACCTTC. The encoded protein is CAWSKPGQGPNYGYTF. The chain combines TRBV30 with TRBJ1-2, with 9 bases identical to TRBD1. CDR1 is GTSNPN, CDR2 SVGIG, per germline (reference sequence). The CDR3 consists of 16 residues. The junction had 7 bases not matched to a gene; V was cut back by 2 bases and J by 0 bases.

The rearrangement links TRBV28 to TRBJ1-3; 7 bases map to TRBD1. The CDR3 extends over 17 amino acids. Germline values: CDR1 MDHEN, CDR2 SYDVKM. Trimming removed 6 bases from V and 0 bases from J; junction bases left unmatched: 11. CDR3 nucleotides: TGTGCCAGCAGATCGATGGGACAGTTGAGCTCTGGAAACACCATATATTTT. Translation gives CASRSMGQLSSGNTIYF.

The chain is built from TRBV6-5 and TRBJ1-1; D not certain. The V gene lost 4 bases and the J gene lost 1 base, with 7 bases spanning the gap. There are 13 residues in the CDR3. Germline assignment: CDR1 MNHEY and CDR2 SVGAGI. The chain's CDR3 is CASSFGRNTEAFF. The CDR3 DNA is TGTGCCAGCAGTTTTGGGCGGAACACTGAAGCTTTCTTT.

This clone appeared a few times. The V and J genes are TRBV24-1 and TRBJ2-6, with D perhaps TRBD2 (6 bases). Looked up from germline, CDR1 is KGHDR and CDR2 is SFDVKD. CDR3 size: 18 residues. Trimming removed 4 bases at V and 0 bases at J, with 15 bases between. The CDR3 spells CATSDHRDLYSGANVLTF. CDR3 DNA: TGTGCCACCAGTGACCACCGGGACTTGTACTCTGGGGCCAACGTCCTGACTTTC.

This chain uses TRBV28 with TRBJ1-4, with 7 positions matching TRBD1. The CDR3 extends over 15 amino acids. V lost 5 bases to trimming and J lost 7 bases; unmatched junction nucleotides: 10. Germline CDR1 and CDR2: MDHEN and SYDVKM. The CDR3 DNA reads as TGTGCCAGCAGTCCCCTCGACAGGGCCGGTGAAAAACTGTTTTTT. Its translation: CASSPLDRAGEKLFF.